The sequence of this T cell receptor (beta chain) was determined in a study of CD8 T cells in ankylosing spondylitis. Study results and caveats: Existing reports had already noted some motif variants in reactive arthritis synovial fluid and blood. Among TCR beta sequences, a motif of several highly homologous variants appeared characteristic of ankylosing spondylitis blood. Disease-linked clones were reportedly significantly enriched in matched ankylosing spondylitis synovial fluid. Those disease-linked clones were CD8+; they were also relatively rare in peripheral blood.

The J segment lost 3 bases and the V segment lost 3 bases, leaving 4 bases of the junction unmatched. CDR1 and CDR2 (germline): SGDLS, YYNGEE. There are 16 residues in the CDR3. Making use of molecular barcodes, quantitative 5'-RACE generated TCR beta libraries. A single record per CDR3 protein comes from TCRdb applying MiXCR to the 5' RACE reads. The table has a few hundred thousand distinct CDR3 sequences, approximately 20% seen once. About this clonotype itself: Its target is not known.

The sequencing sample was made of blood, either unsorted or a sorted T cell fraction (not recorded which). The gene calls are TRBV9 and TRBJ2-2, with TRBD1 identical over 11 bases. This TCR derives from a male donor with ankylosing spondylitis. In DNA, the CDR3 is TGTGCCAGCAGCGCCCGGGGACAGGGGGACACCGGGGAGCTGTTTTTT. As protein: CASSARGQGDTGELFF.